This T cell receptor (beta chain) was observed in a study of shared clonotypes between healthy human individuals. Study outcomes and limitations: Genetic and exposure-history diversity was limited by the small donor number. The four-donor shared clonotypes exceeded non-shared clonotypes in generation probability, with non-shared ones scoring lower. Sorted-subset samples were not fully sequenced, rarefaction indicated.

This CDR3 has 15 amino acids. The V gene's germline CDR1 is LNHDA and CDR2 SQIVND (reference sequence). J gave up 2 bases and V 1 base, and 3 bases lay outside the gene matches. Positive CCR7 selection of CD45RO-negative cells yielded the naive CD8 cells, and terminally differentiated effector memory CD45RA+ cells were excluded. This clone was seen only once. Its specificity is unknown. Genomic DNA from each subset was divided evenly over several immunoSEQ plates. Measured with immunoSEQ multiplex PCR; TCRdb has only the in-frame clones, and not every one. The sample has around 560,000 clones, about 95% seen once; the top ten hold 0.11%.

The V and J genes are TRBV19 and TRBJ2-7; 9 nucleotides line up with TRBD1. The sequence came from a woman in her 30s in good health. Source material: naive CD8+ T cells sorted from blood. This CDR3 is CASSIGGTGTYEQYF. Here the CDR3 DNA reads TGTGCCAGTAGTATAGGTGGGACAGGGACCTACGAGCAGTACTTC.